This T cell receptor beta chain was sequenced for a study of cytomegalovirus exposure and HLA in healthy donors. Across the study: Among roughly 180 million T cells, an earlier analysis found roughly 110 million unique TCR beta sequences. Study-wide results and limits: What a later analysis reportedly showed was that an Asian-associated ancestry cluster had fewer N-insertions than the approximately 720-donor mean. Later work found most CMV-associated TCR beta chains apparently HLA-restricted.

Concerning this clone: Its antigen is undetermined.

The germline V gene has CDR1 SGHDN and CDR2 FVKESK. The CDR3 runs to 14 residues. The trim removed 5 bases at V and 3 bases at J, leaving 2 bases unmatched. The PCR ran on 60 Vbeta and 13 Jbeta primers. Only in-frame clones appear in the TCRdb table, and some are missing; sequencing was by immunoSEQ multiplex PCR. The sample includes about 62,000 clones, 87% of them seen just once. This TCR was sampled from a man between 18 and 35 years old in good health and CMV-seronegative. The sample taken for sequencing was PBMCs. This chain connects TRBV14 to TRBJ2-7, with 12 bases fitting TRBD2. The CDR3 is CASSKLAGGYEQYF. DNA of the CDR3: TGTGCCAGCAGCAAACTAGCGGGGGGCTACGAGCAGTACTTC.